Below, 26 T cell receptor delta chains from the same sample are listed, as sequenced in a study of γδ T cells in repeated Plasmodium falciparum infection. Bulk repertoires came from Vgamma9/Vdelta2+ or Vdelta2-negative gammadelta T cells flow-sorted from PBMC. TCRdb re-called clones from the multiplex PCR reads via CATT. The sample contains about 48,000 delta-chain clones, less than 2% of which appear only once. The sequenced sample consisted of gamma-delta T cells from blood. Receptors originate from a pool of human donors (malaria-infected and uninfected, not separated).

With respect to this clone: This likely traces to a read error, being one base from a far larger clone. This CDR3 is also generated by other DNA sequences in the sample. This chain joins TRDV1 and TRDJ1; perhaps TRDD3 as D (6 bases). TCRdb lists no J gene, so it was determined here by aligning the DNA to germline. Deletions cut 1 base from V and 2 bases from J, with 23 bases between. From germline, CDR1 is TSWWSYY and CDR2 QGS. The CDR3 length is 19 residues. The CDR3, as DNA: TGTGCTCTTGGGGAACATTACGTCTCGGGGGACATTGATACCGATAAACTCATCTTT. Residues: CALGEHYVSGDIDTDKLIF.

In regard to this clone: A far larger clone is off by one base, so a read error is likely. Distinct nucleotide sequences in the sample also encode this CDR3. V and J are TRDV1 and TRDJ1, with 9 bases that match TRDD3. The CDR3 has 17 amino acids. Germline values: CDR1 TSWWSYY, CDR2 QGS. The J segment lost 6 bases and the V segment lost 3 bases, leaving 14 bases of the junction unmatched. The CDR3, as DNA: TGTGCTCTTGGGGAGCTACGCGCTGGGGGATTAAGATATAAACTCATCTTT. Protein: CALGELRAGGLRYKLIF.

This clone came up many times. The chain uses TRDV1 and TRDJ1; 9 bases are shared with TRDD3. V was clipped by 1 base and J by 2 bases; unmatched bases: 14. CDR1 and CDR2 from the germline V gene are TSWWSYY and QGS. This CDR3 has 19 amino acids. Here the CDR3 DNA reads TGTGCTCTTGGGGAACCTCCCTCCTTTTGGGGGATAATGACCGATAAACTCATCTTT. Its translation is CALGEPPSFWGIMTDKLIF.

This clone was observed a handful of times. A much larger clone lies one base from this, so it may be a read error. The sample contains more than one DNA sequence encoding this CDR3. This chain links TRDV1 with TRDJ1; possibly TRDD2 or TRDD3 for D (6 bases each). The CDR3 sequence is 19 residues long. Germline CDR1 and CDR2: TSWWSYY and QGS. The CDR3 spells CALGDPGLPDRSYTDKLIF. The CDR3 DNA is TGCGCTCTTGGGGATCCCGGCCTTCCGGACAGGTCGTACACCGATAAACTCATCTTT.

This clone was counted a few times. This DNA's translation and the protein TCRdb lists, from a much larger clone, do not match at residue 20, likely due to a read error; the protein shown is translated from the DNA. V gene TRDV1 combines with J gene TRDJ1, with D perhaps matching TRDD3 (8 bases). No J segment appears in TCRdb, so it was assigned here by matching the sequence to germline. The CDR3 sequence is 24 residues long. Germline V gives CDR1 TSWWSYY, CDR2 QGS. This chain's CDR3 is CALGDRKAFLSSYWGSRGTVKLIF. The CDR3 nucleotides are TGTGCTCTTGGGGATCGCAAGGCCTTCCTTTCCTCGTACTGGGGGTCCCGAGGAACCGTTAAACTCATCTTT.

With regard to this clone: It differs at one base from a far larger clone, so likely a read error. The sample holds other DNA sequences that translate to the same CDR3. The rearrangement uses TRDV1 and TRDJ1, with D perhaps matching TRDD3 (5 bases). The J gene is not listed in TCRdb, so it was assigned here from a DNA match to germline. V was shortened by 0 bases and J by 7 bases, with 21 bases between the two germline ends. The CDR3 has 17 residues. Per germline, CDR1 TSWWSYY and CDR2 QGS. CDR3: CALGELRPGGGHFKLIF. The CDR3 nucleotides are TGTGCTCTTGGGGAACTCAGACCCGGCGGGGGCCACTTTAAACTCATCTTT.

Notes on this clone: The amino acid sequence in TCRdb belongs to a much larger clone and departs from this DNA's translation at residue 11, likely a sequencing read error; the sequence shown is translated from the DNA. The CDR3 loop reads CAFTPLNGMGGTRDGFDKLIF. CDR3 sequence (DNA): TGTGCCTTTACTCCTCTCAATGGGATGGGGGGTACGCGGGACGGTTTCGATAAACTCATCTTT. The chain is built from TRDV3 and TRDJ1, with a tentative D call TRDD3 (6 bases). TCRdb carries no J gene annotation; the J gene was assigned here by matching the DNA with germline. Germline assignment: CDR1 TVYSNPD and CDR2 GDNSRS (reference sequence). V was pared by 1 base and J by 4 bases, with 37 bases between. The CDR3 sequence is 21 residues long.

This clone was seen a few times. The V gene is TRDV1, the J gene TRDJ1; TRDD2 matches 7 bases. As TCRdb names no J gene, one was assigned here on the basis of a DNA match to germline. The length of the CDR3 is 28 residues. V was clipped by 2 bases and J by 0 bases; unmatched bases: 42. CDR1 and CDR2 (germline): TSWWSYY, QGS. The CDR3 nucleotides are TGTGCTCTTGGGGAATCTTTCAGATTTATCTCCCTACATTCCTACGGTGGATCTGGAAAGGAGTACACCGATAAACTCATCTTT. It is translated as CALGESFRFISLHSYGGSGKEYTDKLIF.

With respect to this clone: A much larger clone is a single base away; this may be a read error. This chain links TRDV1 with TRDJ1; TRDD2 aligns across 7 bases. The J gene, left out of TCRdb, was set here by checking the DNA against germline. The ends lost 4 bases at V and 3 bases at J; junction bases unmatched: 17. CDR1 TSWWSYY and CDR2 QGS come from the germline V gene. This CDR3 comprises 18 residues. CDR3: CALGGIPTRESKADKLIF. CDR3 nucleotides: TGTGCTCTTGGGGGTATTCCTACGAGAGAATCCAAAGCCGATAAACTCATCTTT.

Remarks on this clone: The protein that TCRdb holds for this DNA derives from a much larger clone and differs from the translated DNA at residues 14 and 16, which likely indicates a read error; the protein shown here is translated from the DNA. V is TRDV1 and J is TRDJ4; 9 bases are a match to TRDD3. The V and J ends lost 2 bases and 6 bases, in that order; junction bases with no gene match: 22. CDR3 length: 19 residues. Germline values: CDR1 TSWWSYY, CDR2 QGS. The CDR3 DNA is TGTGCTCTTGGGGAATTTCATTTCCTTCGTACTGGGGGACGGGTGTCCCTGATCTTT. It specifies CALGEFHFLRTGGRVSLIF.

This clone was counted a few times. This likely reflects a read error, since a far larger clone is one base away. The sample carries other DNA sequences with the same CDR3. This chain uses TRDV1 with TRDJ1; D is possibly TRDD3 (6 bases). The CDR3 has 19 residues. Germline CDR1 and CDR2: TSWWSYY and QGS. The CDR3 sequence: CALGEGAGARRGYTDKLIF. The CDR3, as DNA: TGTGCTCTTGGGGAAGGCGCTGGGGCCCGGAGAGGGTACACTGATAAACTCATCTTT.

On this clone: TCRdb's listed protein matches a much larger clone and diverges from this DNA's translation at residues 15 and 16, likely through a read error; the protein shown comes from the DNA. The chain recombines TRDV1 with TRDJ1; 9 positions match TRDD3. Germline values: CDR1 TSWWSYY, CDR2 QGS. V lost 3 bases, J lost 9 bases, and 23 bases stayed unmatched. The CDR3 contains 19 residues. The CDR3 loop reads CALGDPFQGGYLYTHELIF. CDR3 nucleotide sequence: TGTGCTCTTGGGGACCCCTTCCAAGGGGGATACTTGTACACCCATGAACTCATCTTT.

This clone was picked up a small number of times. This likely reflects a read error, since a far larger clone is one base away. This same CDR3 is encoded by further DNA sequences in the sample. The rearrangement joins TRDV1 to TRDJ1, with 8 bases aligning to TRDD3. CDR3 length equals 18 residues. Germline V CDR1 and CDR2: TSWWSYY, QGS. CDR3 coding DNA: TGTGCTCTTGGGGACTTCCTTCCCCCGGGGATACTGGCCGATAAGCTCATCTTT. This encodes CALGDFLPPGILADKLIF.

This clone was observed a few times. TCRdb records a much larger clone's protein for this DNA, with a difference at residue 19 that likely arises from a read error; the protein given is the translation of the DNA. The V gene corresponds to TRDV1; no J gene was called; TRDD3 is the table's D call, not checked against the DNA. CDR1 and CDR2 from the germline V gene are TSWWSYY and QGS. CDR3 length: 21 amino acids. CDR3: CALGELLPALWSYDHTDKPIF. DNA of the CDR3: TGTGCTCTTGGGGAACTCCTTCCTGCACTCTGGAGCTACGATCACACCGATAAACCCATCTTT.

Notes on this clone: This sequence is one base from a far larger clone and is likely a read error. CDR3 nucleotides: TGTGCTCTGGGGGAAGGCGTAAGCGGAGACACCGATAAACTCATCTTT. Protein: CALGEGVSGDTDKLIF. The rearrangement uses TRDV1 and TRDJ1; possibly TRDD3 for D (6 bases). TCRdb lists no J gene, so it was determined here by aligning the DNA to germline. Germline V CDR1 and CDR2: TSWWSYY, QGS. This CDR3 is built from 16 residues.

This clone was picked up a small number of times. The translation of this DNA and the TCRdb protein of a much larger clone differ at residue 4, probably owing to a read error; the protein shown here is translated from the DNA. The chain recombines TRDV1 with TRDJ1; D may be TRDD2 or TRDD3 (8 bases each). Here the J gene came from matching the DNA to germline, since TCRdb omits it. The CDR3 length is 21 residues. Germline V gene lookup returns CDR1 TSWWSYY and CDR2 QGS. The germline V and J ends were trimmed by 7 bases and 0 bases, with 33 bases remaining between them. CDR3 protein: CALEEVFLRFWGKLYTDKLIF. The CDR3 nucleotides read TGTGCTCTTGAGGAGGTCTTCCTACGATTCTGGGGGAAACTGTACACCGATAAACTCATCTTT.

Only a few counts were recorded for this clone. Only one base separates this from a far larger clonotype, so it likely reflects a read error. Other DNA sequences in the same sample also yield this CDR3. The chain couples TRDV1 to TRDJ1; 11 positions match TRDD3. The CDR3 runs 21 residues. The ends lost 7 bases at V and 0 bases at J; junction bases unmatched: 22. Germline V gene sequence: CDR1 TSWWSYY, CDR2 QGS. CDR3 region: CALERVWGIQARGAYTDKLIF. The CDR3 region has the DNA TGTGCTCTTGAACGTGTCTGGGGGATACAGGCCCGAGGGGCTTACACCGATAAACTCATCTTT.

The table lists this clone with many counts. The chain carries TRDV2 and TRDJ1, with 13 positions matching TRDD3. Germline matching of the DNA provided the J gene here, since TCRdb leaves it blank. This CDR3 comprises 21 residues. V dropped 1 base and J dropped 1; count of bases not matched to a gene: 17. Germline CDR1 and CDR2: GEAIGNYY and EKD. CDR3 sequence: CACDTGSDWGIRGKGTDKLIF. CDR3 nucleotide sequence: TGTGCCTGTGACACAGGATCCGACTGGGGGATACGGGGAAAAGGCACCGATAAACTCATCTTT.

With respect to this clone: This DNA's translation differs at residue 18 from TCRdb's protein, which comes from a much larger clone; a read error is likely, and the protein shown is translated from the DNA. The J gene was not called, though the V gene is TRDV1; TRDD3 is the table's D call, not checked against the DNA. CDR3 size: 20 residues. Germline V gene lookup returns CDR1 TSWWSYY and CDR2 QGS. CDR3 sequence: CALGEPPTYGWAWDTRQVFF. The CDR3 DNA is TGTGCTCTTGGGGAACCGCCTACGTACGGCTGGGCCTGGGACACCCGACAGGTGTTTTTC.

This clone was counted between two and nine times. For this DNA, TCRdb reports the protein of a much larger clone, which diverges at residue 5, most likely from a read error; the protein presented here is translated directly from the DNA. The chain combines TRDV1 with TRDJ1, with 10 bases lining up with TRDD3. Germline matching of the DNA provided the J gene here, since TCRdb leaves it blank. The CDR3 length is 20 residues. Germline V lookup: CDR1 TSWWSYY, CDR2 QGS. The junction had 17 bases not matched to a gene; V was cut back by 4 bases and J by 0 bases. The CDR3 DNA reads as TGTGCTCTTGGGGGGCTAGCAGATCTCGATACTGGGGGATACACCGATAAACTCATCTTT. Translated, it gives CALGGLADLDTGGYTDKLIF.

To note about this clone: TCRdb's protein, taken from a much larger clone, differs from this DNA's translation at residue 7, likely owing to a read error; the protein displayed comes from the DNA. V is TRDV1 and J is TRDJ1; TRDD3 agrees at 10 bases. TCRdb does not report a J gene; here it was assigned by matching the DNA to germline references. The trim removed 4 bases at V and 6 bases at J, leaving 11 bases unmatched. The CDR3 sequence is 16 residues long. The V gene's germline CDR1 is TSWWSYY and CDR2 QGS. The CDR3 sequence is CALGVTMLGDIYKLIF. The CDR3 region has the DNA TGTGCTCTTGGGGTTACGATGCTGGGGGATATCTATAAACTCATCTTT.

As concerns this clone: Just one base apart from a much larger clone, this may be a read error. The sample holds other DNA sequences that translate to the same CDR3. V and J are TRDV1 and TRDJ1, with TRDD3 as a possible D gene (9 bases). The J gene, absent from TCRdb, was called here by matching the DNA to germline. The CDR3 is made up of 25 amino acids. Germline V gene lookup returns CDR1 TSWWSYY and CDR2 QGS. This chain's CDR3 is CALGEQDFLPLLGDWRHRYTDKLIF. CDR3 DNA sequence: TGCGCTCTTGGGGAACAGGACTTCCTACCCCTACTGGGGGACTGGCGCCACCGGTACACCGATAAACTCATCTTT.

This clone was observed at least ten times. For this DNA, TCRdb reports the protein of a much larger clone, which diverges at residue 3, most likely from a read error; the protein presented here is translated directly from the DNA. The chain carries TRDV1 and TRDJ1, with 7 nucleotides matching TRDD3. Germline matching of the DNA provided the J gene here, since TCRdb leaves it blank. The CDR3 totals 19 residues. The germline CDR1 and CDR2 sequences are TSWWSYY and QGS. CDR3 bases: TGTGCTATTGGGCCCTCTAAAACAAGGAGCGAGGATACGCCCGATAAACTCATCTTT. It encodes CAIGPSKTRSEDTPDKLIF.

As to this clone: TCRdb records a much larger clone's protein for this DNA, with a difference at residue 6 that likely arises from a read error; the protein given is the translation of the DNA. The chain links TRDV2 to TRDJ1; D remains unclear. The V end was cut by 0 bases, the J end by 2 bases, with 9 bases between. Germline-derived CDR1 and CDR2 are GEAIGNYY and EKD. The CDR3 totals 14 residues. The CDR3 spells CACDTASGTDKLIF. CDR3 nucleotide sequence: TGTGCCTGTGACACCGCATCGGGGACCGATAAACTCATCTTT.

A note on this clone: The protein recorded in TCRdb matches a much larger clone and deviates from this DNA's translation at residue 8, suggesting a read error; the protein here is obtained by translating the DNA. The CDR3 loop reads CALGERLWGYGTDKLIF. Here the CDR3 DNA reads TGTGCTCTTGGGGAACGCCTATGGGGATACGGAACCGATAAACTCATCTTT. The chain is built from TRDV1 and TRDJ1; 9 bases are shared with TRDD3. V was clipped by 1 base and J by 2 bases; unmatched bases: 8. CDR1 TSWWSYY and CDR2 QGS come from the germline V gene. The CDR3 contains 17 residues.

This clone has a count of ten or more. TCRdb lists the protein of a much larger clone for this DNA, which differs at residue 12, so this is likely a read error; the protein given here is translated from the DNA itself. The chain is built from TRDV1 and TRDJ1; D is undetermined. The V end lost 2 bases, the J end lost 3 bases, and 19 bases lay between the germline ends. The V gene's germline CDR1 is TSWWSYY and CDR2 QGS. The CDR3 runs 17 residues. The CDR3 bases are TGTGCTCTTGGGGAAGGAACAAGGAGCCCGTCCGCCGATAAACTCATCTTT. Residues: CALGEGTRSPSADKLIF.